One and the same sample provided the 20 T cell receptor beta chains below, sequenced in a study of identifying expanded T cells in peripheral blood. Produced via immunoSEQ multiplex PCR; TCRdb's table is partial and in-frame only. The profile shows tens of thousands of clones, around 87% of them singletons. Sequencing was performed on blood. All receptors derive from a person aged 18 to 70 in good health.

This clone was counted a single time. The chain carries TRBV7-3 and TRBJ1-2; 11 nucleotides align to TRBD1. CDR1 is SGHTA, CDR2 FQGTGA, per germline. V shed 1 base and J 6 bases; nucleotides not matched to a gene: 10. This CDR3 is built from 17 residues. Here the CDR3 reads CASSLNGQGASLDGYTF. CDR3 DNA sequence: TGTGCCAGCAGCTTAAATGGACAGGGGGCTAGTCTAGATGGCTACACCTTC. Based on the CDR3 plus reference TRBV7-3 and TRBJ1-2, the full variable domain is GAGVSQTPSNKVTEKGKYVELRCDPISGHTALYWYRQSLGQGPEFLIYFQGTGAADDSGLPNDRFFAVRPEGSVSTLKIQRTERGDSAVYLCASSLNGQGASLDGYTFGSGTRLTVV.

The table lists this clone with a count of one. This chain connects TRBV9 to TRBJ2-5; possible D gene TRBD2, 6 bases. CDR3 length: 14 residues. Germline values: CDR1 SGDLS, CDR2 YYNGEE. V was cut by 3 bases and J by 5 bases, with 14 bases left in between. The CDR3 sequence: CASSDGLRLETQYF. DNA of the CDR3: TGTGCCAGCAGCGACGGACTAAGGTTGGAGACCCAGTACTTC.

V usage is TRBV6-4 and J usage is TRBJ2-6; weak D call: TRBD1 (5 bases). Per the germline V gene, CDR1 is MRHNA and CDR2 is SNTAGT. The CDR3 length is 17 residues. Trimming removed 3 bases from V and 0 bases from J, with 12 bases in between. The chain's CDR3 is CASSEEAGNSGANVLTF. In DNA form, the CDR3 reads TGTGCCAGCAGTGAAGAGGCAGGGAACTCTGGGGCCAACGTCCTGACTTTC.

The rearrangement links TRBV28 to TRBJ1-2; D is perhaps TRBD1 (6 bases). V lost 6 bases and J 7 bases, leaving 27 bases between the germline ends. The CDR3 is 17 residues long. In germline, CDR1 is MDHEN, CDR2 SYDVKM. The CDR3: CASSTPGQDGPRGGYTF. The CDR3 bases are TGTGCCAGCAGCACGCCGGGACAAGACGGCCCTCGGGGTGGCTACACCTTC.

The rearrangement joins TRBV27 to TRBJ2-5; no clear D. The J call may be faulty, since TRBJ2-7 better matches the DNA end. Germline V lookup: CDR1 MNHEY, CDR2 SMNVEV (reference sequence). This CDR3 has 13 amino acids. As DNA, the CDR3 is TGTGCCAGTTCGCCAAGGTACTCCTACGAGCAGTACTTC. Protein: CASSPRYSYEQYF.

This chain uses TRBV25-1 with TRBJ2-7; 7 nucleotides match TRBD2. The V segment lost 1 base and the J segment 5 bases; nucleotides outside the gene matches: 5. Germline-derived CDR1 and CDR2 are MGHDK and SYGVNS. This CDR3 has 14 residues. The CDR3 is CASSESASGHEQYF. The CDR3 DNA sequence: TGTGCCAGCAGTGAATCGGCTAGCGGACACGAGCAGTACTTC.

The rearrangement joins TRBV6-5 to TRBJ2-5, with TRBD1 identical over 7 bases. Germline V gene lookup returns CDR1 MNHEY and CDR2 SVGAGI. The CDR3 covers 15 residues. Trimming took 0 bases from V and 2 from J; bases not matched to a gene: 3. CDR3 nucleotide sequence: TGTGCCAGCAGTTACTCTGGCAGGGGGCAAGAGACCCAGTACTTC. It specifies CASSYSGRGQETQYF.

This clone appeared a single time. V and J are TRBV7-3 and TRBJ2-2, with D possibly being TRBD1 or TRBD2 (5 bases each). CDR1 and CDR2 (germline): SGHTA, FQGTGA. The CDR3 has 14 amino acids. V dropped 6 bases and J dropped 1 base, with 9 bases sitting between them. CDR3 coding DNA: TGTGCCAGCAGGCAGGGACGGAACACCGGGGAGCTGTTTTTT. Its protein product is CASRQGRNTGELFF.

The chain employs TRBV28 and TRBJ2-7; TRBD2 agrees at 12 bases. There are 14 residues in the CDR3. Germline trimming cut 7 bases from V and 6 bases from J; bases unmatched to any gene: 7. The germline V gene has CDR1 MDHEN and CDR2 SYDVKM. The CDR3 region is CASKPGLAGFEQYF. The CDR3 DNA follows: TGTGCCAGCAAACCGGGACTAGCGGGTTTCGAGCAGTACTTC.

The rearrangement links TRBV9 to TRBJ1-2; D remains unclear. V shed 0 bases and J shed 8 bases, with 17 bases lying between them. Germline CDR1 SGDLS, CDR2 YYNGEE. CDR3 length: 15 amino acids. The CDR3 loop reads CASSVEPPLGGGYTF. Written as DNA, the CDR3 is TGTGCCAGCAGCGTAGAACCTCCCCTCGGCGGAGGCTACACCTTC.

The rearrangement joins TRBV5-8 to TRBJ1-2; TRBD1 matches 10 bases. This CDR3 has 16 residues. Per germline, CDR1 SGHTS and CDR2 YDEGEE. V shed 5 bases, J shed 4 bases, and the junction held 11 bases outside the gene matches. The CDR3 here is CASRTPGQGKAYGYTF. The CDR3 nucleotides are TGTGCCAGCAGAACGCCGGGACAGGGGAAAGCCTATGGCTACACCTTC.

This CDR3 is CASSTRTGSTDTQYF. For the CDR3, the DNA is TGTGCCAGCAGTACAAGGACAGGGAGCACAGATACGCAGTATTTT. The J gene is TRBJ2-3, the V gene TRBV6-5; 8 nucleotides match TRBD1. J gave up 0 bases and V 5 bases, and 4 bases lay outside the gene matches. CDR3 length: 15 residues. In germline, CDR1 is MNHEY, CDR2 SVGAGI.

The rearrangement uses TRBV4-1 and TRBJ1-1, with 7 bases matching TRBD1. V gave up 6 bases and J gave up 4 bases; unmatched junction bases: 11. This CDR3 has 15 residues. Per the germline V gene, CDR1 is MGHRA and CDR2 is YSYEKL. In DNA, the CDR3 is TGCGCCAGCAGTTTGAGGGACAGCTTGCTCACTGAAGCTTTCTTT. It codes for CASSLRDSLLTEAFF.

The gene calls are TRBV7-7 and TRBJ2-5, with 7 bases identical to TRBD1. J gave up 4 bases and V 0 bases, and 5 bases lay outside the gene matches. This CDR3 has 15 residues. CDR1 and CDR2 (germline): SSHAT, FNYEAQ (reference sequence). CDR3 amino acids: CASSLAGGLSETQYF. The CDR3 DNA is TGTGCCAGCAGCTTAGCAGGGGGCTTGTCAGAGACCCAGTACTTC.

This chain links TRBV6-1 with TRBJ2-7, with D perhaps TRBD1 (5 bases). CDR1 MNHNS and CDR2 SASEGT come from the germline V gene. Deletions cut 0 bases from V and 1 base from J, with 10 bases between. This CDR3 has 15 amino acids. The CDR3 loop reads CASSEASDSSYEQYF. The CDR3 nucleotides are TGTGCCAGCAGTGAAGCCAGTGACAGTTCCTACGAGCAGTACTTC.

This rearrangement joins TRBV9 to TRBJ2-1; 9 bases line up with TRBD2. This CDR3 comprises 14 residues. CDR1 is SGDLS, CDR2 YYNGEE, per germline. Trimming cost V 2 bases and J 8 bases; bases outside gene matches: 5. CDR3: CASSVSSGTHEQFF. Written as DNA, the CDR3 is TGTGCCAGCAGCGTCTCTAGCGGGACGCATGAGCAGTTCTTC.

CDR3 in DNA: TGTGCCAGAAGCCCCCCGGTGTTCTTTCCCCTCCACTTT. It encodes CARSPPVFFPLHF. V is TRBV5-3 and J is TRBJ1-6; D not certain. TRBV5-3 counts as an open reading frame of uncertain function. CDR3 length: 13 residues. With 4 bases removed from V and 13 bases from J, the gap between germline ends came to 15 bases.

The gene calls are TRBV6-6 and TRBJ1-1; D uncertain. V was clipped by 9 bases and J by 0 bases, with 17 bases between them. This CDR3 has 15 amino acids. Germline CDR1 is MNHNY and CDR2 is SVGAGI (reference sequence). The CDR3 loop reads CASLETGDMNTEAFF. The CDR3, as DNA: TGTGCCAGTCTGGAGACGGGAGACATGAACACTGAAGCTTTCTTT.

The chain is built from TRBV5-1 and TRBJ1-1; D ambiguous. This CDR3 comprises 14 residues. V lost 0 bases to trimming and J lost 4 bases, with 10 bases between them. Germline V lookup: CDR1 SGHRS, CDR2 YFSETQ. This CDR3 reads CASSLVPRSTEAFF. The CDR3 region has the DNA TGCGCCAGCAGCTTGGTCCCCCGTAGCACTGAAGCTTTCTTT.

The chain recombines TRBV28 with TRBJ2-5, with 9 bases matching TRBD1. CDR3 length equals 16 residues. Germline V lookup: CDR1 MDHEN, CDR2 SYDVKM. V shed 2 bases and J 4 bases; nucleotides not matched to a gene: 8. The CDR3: CASSLALRTGVETQYF. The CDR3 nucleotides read TGTGCCAGCAGTTTAGCACTAAGGACAGGGGTAGAGACCCAGTACTTC. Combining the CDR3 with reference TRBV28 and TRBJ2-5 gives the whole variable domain DVKVTQSSRYLVKRTGEKVFLECVQDMDHENMFWYRQDPGLGLRLIYFSYDVKMKEKGDIPEGYSVSREKKERFSLILESASTNQTSMYLCASSLALRTGVETQYFGPGTRLLVL.